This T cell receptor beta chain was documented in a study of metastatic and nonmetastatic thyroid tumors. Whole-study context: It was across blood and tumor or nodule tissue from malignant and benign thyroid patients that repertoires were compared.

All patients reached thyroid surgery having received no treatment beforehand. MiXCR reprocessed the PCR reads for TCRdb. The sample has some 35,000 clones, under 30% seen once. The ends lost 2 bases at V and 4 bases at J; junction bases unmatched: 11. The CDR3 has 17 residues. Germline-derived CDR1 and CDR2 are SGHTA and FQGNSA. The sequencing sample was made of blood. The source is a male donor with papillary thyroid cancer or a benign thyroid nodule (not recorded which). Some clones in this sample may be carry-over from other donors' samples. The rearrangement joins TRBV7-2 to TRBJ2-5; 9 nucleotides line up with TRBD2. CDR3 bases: TGTGCCAGCAGCTTATCCGCTTCGCGGGAGGGGGGAGAGACCCAGTACTTC. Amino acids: CASSLSASREGGETQYF.